Below are 18 T cell receptor beta chains sequenced from a single sample in a study of blood T cell repertoires in COVID-19. Sequenced by immunoSEQ multiplex PCR; TCRdb stores in-frame clones only, minus some. This table holds 150,000 to 200,000 clones, around 87% found once. The specimen was peripheral blood. The receptors were sampled from a man aged 35-49 years with active or convalescent COVID-19.

The J gene is TRBJ2-1, the V gene TRBV4-3; D unclear. This CDR3 is 14 amino acids long. CDR1 and CDR2 from the germline V gene are LGHNA and YSLEER. V lost 0 bases and J 8 bases, leaving 11 bases between the germline ends. The CDR3 DNA is TGCGCCAGCAGCCAAGATCTCGGAGTCTATGAGCAGTTCTTC. It yields the protein CASSQDLGVYEQFF.

The CDR3: CASSSGGRNEQFF. CDR3 nucleotide sequence: TGTGCCAGCAGCTCAGGGGGTCGCAATGAGCAGTTCTTC. This chain uses TRBV11-2 with TRBJ2-1, with 7 nucleotides matching TRBD1. V lost 4 bases to trimming and J lost 6 bases; unmatched junction nucleotides: 3. Germline lookup yields CDR1 SGHAT and CDR2 FQNNGV. This CDR3 comprises 13 residues.

This rearrangement joins TRBV7-8 to TRBJ1-3, with 8 bases identical to TRBD1. Germline V gene sequence: CDR1 SGHVS, CDR2 FQNEAQ. Unmatched junction bases numbered 15, after V lost 5 bases and J lost 0 bases. The CDR3 length is 19 residues. DNA of the CDR3: TGTGCCAGCAGCGAGCAGGGACAGGCCGGATTCCTCTCTGGAAACACCATATATTTT. This encodes CASSEQGQAGFLSGNTIYF.

The J gene is TRBJ1-5, the V gene TRBV11-2, with no clear D. Germline CDR1 SGHAT, CDR2 FQNNGV. This CDR3 spans 15 amino acids. V was trimmed by 5 bases and J by 4 bases, leaving 15 bases between them. CDR3 bases: TGTGCCAGCAGCCATTCCGAGGCGGGGAATCAGCCCCAGCATTTT. This encodes CASSHSEAGNQPQHF.

The chain is built from TRBV6-5 and TRBJ2-5; tentatively, D is TRBD2 (6 bases). Trimming took 2 bases from V and 5 from J, leaving 15 bases between them. CDR1 MNHEY and CDR2 SVGAGI come from the germline V gene. This CDR3 has 15 residues. This CDR3 reads CASSYLKSGGETQYF. Written as DNA, the CDR3 is TGTGCCAGCAGTTACCTAAAGAGCGGAGGGGAGACCCAGTACTTC.

This sequence joins TRBV27 and TRBJ1-2, with 10 nucleotides matching TRBD1. Germline values: CDR1 MNHEY, CDR2 SMNVEV (reference sequence). The CDR3 is made up of 15 amino acids. Trimming took 3 bases from V and 6 from J; bases not matched to a gene: 7. The CDR3, as DNA: TGTGCCAGCAGTTTCACGGACAGGGGGGTAAATGGCTACACCTTC. Its protein product is CASSFTDRGVNGYTF.

The genes are TRBV12-3 or TRBV12-4 and TRBJ1-4; a weak D match, TRBD1 (5 bases). CDR3 size: 13 residues. V gave up 2 bases and J gave up 9 bases, with 10 bases separating them. Here the CDR3 reads CASSLRGQQKLFF. CDR3 sequence (DNA): TGTGCCAGCAGTTTAAGGGGCCAGCAAAAACTGTTTTTT.

The V and J genes are TRBV28 and TRBJ2-6; a possible D gene is TRBD1 (5 bases). Germline V gives CDR1 MDHEN, CDR2 SYDVKM. The length of the CDR3 is 15 residues. V was cut by 1 base and J by 2 bases, with 6 bases left in between. The CDR3: CASSLLGAGANVLTF. CDR3 nucleotide sequence: TGTGCCAGCAGTTTATTAGGGGCTGGGGCCAACGTCCTGACTTTC.

The chain links TRBV4-3 to TRBJ2-7; the match to TRBD1 covers 9 bases. The CDR3 has 16 amino acids. The junction had 12 bases not matched to a gene; V was cut back by 1 base and J by 8 bases. Germline CDR1 and CDR2: LGHNA and YSLEER. CDR3 DNA: TGCGCCAGCAGCCAAGTGACGGGACAGGGTTATAGTAAGCAGTACTTC. Protein product: CASSQVTGQGYSKQYF.

The rearrangement joins TRBV19 to TRBJ2-7, with TRBD1 matching 7 bases. Germline values: CDR1 LNHDA, CDR2 SQIVND (reference sequence). CDR3 length: 14 amino acids. Trimming took 3 bases from V and 1 from J; bases not matched to a gene: 3. CDR3 sequence reads: CASSMPGGSYEQYF. CDR3 nucleotide sequence: TGTGCCAGTAGTATGCCAGGGGGTTCCTACGAGCAGTACTTC.

J is TRBJ1-1 and V is TRBV28; 7 bases line up with TRBD1. The CDR3 has 13 residues. The junction had 7 bases not matched to a gene; V was cut back by 6 bases and J by 6 bases. The germline V gene has CDR1 MDHEN and CDR2 SYDVKM. The CDR3: CASSLTGTAEAFF. CDR3 sequence (DNA): TGTGCCAGCAGCCTCACCGGGACAGCTGAAGCTTTCTTT.

The chain recombines TRBV7-2 with TRBJ2-3, with 14 bases lining up with TRBD2. The CDR3 contains 17 residues. With V trimmed by 6 bases and J by 5 bases, 10 bases remained unmatched. Germline CDR1 SGHTA, CDR2 FQGNSA. Here the CDR3 reads CASSLGLAGGRGDTQYF. The CDR3 DNA reads as TGTGCCAGCAGTCTTGGACTAGCGGGGGGCCGGGGAGATACGCAGTATTTT. The whole variable domain, filled in from reference TRBV7-2 and TRBJ2-3, reads GAGVSQSPSNKVTEKGKDVELRCDPISGHTALYWYRQSLGQGLEFLIYFQGNSAPDKSGLPSDRFSAERTGGSVSTLTIQRTQQEDSAVYLCASSLGLAGGRGDTQYFGPGTRLTVL.

J is TRBJ2-7 and V is TRBV10-3; tentatively, D is TRBD2 (5 bases). This CDR3 is built from 14 residues. From germline, CDR1 is ENHRY and CDR2 SYGVKD. V shed 3 bases and J shed 3 bases, with 12 bases lying between them. Here the CDR3 reads CAISDGSSFYEQYF. CDR3 DNA: TGTGCCATCAGTGATGGGAGCAGCTTCTACGAGCAGTACTTC.

The V call is TRBV5-1, the J call TRBJ1-4; 8 nucleotides match TRBD1. V dropped 0 bases and J dropped 4; count of bases not matched to a gene: 2. The CDR3 spans 15 residues. The V gene's germline CDR1 is SGHRS and CDR2 YFSETQ. The CDR3 sequence: CASSLGQGHNEKLFF. CDR3 coding DNA: TGCGCCAGCAGCTTGGGACAGGGGCATAATGAAAAACTGTTTTTT.

This chain joins TRBV5-1 and TRBJ1-4, with D tentatively TRBD1 (5 bases). There are 14 residues in the CDR3. V lost 0 bases to trimming and J lost 8 bases, with 11 bases between them. Germline CDR1 is SGHRS and CDR2 is YFSETQ. CDR3 bases: TGCGCCAGCAGCTTGGGACAGCTTGGGGAAAAACTGTTTTTT. This codes for CASSLGQLGEKLFF.

This clone has just one count. This chain joins TRBV27 and TRBJ2-7; TRBD1 matches at 10 bases. The CDR3 loop spans 15 amino acids. In germline, CDR1 is MNHEY, CDR2 SMNVEV (reference sequence). V lost 0 bases and J lost 5; bases outside the gene matches: 4. CDR3 sequence: CASSLSAGTGDEQYF. The DNA of the CDR3 is TGTGCCAGCAGTTTATCTGCCGGGACAGGGGACGAGCAGTACTTC.

The genes are TRBV25-1 and TRBJ2-3, with D possibly TRBD1 on 6 matching bases. CDR3 length: 16 amino acids. Looked up from germline, CDR1 is MGHDK and CDR2 is SYGVNS. Deletions cut 6 bases from V and 6 bases from J, with 22 bases between. CDR3 region: CASRETYGLGADTQYF. The CDR3 DNA reads TGTGCCAGCAGGGAAACATATGGCCTGGGGGCCGATACGCAGTATTTT.

This rearrangement joins TRBV29-1 to TRBJ2-7, with TRBD1 as a possible D gene (5 bases). Per germline, CDR1 SQVTM and CDR2 ANQGSEA. V lost 2 bases to trimming and J lost 6 bases, with 11 bases between them. This CDR3 has 12 amino acids. The CDR3 sequence: CSVEMTVGEQYF. In DNA, the CDR3 is TGCAGCGTTGAAATGACAGTTGGCGAGCAGTACTTC.